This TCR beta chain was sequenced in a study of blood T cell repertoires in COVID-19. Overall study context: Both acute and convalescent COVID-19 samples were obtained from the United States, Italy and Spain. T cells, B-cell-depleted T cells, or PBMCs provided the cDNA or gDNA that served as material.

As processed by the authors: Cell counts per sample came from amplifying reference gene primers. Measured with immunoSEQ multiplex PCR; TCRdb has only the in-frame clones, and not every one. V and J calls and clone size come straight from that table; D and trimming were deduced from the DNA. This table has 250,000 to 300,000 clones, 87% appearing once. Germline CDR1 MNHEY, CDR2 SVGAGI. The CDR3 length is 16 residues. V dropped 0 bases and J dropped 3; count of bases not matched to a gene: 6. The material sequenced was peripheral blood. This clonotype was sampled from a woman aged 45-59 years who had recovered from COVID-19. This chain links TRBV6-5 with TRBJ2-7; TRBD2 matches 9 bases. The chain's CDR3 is CASSYSTGLANYEQYF. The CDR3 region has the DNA TGTGCCAGCAGTTACTCGACGGGACTAGCAAACTACGAGCAGTACTTC.